This is a list of T cell receptor beta chains from one sample in a study of PD-1 blockade in classical Hodgkin lymphoma. Some clones are missing from TCRdb's copy, which holds only in-frame ones; the method was immunoSEQ multiplex PCR. The table includes around 20,000 clones, more than 75% detected once. The sample consisted of peripheral blood mononuclear cells (PBMCs), taken before the fourth cycle of nivolumab. The receptors come from a human donor with classical Hodgkin lymphoma. Each CDR3 is given with its conserved first and last residue. D genes are given only for firm matches. Clone sizes are given selectively: once, few, many, or a class where the clone is expanded.

j_gene: TRBJ1-5; abundance: -; v_gene: TRBV12-5; d_gene: TRBD1; CDR3aa: CASGSQQGRNQPQHF; CDR3nt: TGTGCTAGTGGTTCACAACAGGGGCGCAATCAGCCCCAGCATTTT
j_gene: TRBJ2-1; abundance: -; v_gene: TRBV29-1; d_gene: -; CDR3aa: CSVGELVHEQFF; CDR3nt: TGCAGCGTTGGGGAGTTAGTGCATGAGCAGTTCTTC
j_gene: TRBJ1-2; abundance: few; v_gene: TRBV6-1; d_gene: -; CDR3aa: CASSEQGLEGYTF; CDR3nt: TGTGCCAGCAGTGAACAGGGGTTGGAGGGCTACACCTTC
j_gene: TRBJ2-5; abundance: once; v_gene: TRBV9; d_gene: -; CDR3aa: CASSVANMGPQETQYF; CDR3nt: TGTGCCAGCAGCGTAGCCAATATGGGGCCCCAAGAGACCCAGTACTTC
j_gene: TRBJ1-5; abundance: -; v_gene: TRBV2; d_gene: -; CDR3aa: CASSYRVSQPQHF; CDR3nt: TGTGCCAGCAGCTACAGGGTGAGTCAGCCCCAGCATTTT
j_gene: TRBJ2-1; abundance: -; v_gene: TRBV19; d_gene: TRBD2; CDR3aa: CASSISVGLAGANEQFF; CDR3nt: TGTGCCAGTAGTATAAGCGTCGGACTAGCGGGAGCCAATGAGCAGTTCTTC
j_gene: TRBJ2-1; abundance: -; v_gene: TRBV5-4; d_gene: -; CDR3aa: CASTPPFGSDNEQFF; CDR3nt: TGTGCCAGCACCCCCCCATTTGGGAGCGACAATGAGCAGTTCTTC
j_gene: TRBJ2-5; abundance: -; v_gene: TRBV18; d_gene: -; CDR3aa: CASSPPDRTQYF; CDR3nt: TGTGCCAGCTCACCACCGGACCGCACCCAGTACTTC
j_gene: TRBJ1-4; abundance: -; v_gene: TRBV5-1; d_gene: TRBD1; CDR3aa: CASGNRGRGTNEKLFF; CDR3nt: TGCGCCAGCGGAAACAGGGGGCGAGGGACTAATGAAAAACTGTTTTTT
j_gene: TRBJ2-5; abundance: few; v_gene: TRBV13; d_gene: TRBD2; CDR3aa: CASSSWGLAGMETQYF; CDR3nt: TGTGCCAGCAGCTCCTGGGGACTAGCGGGAATGGAGACCCAGTACTTC
j_gene: TRBJ2-3; abundance: -; v_gene: TRBV18; d_gene: -; CDR3aa: CASSPISDTQYF; CDR3nt: TGTGCCAGCTCACCAATCTCAGATACGCAGTATTTT
j_gene: TRBJ1-2; abundance: -; v_gene: TRBV6-4; d_gene: -; CDR3aa: CASSDSMGGSRYTF; CDR3nt: TGTGCCAGCAGTGACTCGATGGGAGGGAGTCGCTACACCTTC
j_gene: TRBJ2-7; abundance: once; v_gene: TRBV13; d_gene: -; CDR3aa: CASSFGKRPYEQYF; CDR3nt: TGTGCCAGCAGCTTTGGGAAGCGCCCCTACGAGCAGTACTTC
j_gene: TRBJ1-4; abundance: -; v_gene: TRBV18; d_gene: -; CDR3aa: CASSPGKANEKLFF; CDR3nt: TGTGCCAGCTCCCCGGGGAAGGCAAATGAAAAACTGTTTTTT
j_gene: TRBJ2-4; abundance: -; v_gene: TRBV28; d_gene: TRBD2; CDR3aa: CASQPGLGVIQYF; CDR3nt: TGTGCCAGCCAACCGGGACTAGGAGTAATTCAGTACTTC
j_gene: TRBJ2-2; abundance: -; v_gene: TRBV7-6; d_gene: -; CDR3aa: CASSLGTGAPLGELFF; CDR3nt: TGTGCCAGCAGCTTAGGGACCGGTGCGCCTCTGGGGGAGCTGTTTTTT
j_gene: TRBJ2-1; abundance: -; v_gene: TRBV7-9; d_gene: -; CDR3aa: CASSLGLEAASYNEQFF; CDR3nt: TGTGCCAGCAGCTTAGGGTTGGAGGCCGCCTCCTACAATGAGCAGTTCTTC
j_gene: TRBJ2-1; abundance: -; v_gene: TRBV1; d_gene: -; CDR3aa: CTSRRGGSSYNEQFF; CDR3nt: TGCACCAGCAGGCGGGGGGGGTCATCCTACAATGAGCAGTTCTTC
j_gene: TRBJ1-6; abundance: -; v_gene: TRBV2; d_gene: -; CDR3aa: CASRVSRQDSPLHF; CDR3nt: TGTGCCAGCCGGGTAAGCCGCCAGGATTCACCCCTCCACTTT
j_gene: TRBJ1-1; abundance: -; v_gene: TRBV5-6; d_gene: TRBD1; CDR3aa: CASSTGTGRTEVFF; CDR3nt: TGTGCCAGCAGCACAGGGACAGGGCGAACTGAAGTTTTCTTT
j_gene: TRBJ1-2; abundance: -; v_gene: TRBV28; d_gene: -; CDR3aa: CASTKDRLNYGYTF; CDR3nt: TGTGCCAGTACAAAGGACAGACTTAACTATGGCTACACCTTC
j_gene: TRBJ2-1; abundance: -; v_gene: TRBV11-2; d_gene: -; CDR3aa: CASSPIRDRLGRGEQFF; CDR3nt: TGTGCCAGCAGTCCGATCCGGGACAGGCTCGGGAGGGGTGAGCAGTTCTTC
j_gene: TRBJ2-2; abundance: -; v_gene: TRBV7-2; d_gene: -; CDR3aa: CASSFGGISNTGELFF; CDR3nt: TGTGCCAGCAGCTTCGGCGGAATCTCGAACACCGGGGAGCTGTTTTTT
j_gene: TRBJ1-6; abundance: few; v_gene: TRBV4-1; d_gene: -; CDR3aa: CASSQDGGLGNSPLHF; CDR3nt: TGCGCCAGCAGCCAAGATGGGGGACTGGGGAATTCACCCCTCCACTTT
j_gene: TRBJ2-1; abundance: few; v_gene: TRBV18; d_gene: -; CDR3aa: CASSPPGLAVYNEQFF; CDR3nt: TGTGCCAGCTCACCACCGGGGCTAGCCGTATACAATGAGCAGTTCTTC
j_gene: TRBJ2-2; abundance: medium-sized; v_gene: TRBV7-9; d_gene: TRBD2; CDR3aa: CASSSALAGIVGELFF; CDR3nt: TGTGCCAGCAGCTCTGCACTAGCGGGAATAGTCGGGGAGCTGTTTTTT
j_gene: TRBJ1-5; abundance: once; v_gene: TRBV6-6; d_gene: TRBD1; CDR3aa: CASSRSTGGGDQPQHF; CDR3nt: TGTGCCAGCAGCCGATCCACAGGGGGCGGCGATCAGCCCCAGCATTTT
j_gene: TRBJ2-7; abundance: -; v_gene: TRBV4-3; d_gene: -; CDR3aa: CASSQDRGQGLFSYEQYF; CDR3nt: TGCGCCAGCAGCCAAGATCGGGGGCAGGGCCTTTTCTCCTACGAGCAGTACTTC
j_gene: TRBJ2-6; abundance: -; v_gene: TRBV7-6; d_gene: -; CDR3aa: CASSTRAPDAGAYSGANVLTF; CDR3nt: TGTGCCAGCAGCACACGAGCCCCGGATGCAGGGGCTTACTCTGGGGCCAACGTCCTGACTTTC